Reported below is one T cell receptor beta chain. This sample is drawn from a study of shared T cell receptors in the human thymus. Profiling relied on immunoSEQ multiplex PCR, and the TCRdb table lists in-frame clones only, not all of them. The repertoire consists of hundreds of thousands of clones, with around nine tenths occurring once and the leading ten covering 0.0085% to 0.012%. Losses at the gene ends were 2 bases for V and 2 bases for J; bases not matched to a gene: 10. This CDR3 spans 16 amino acids. Germline V gene sequence: CDR1 GTSNPN, CDR2 SVGIG (reference sequence). The same specimen was also included in a second study, on human thymus T cells. Turning to that study: Resections that were taken during corrective heart surgery supplied the thymus tissue.

The clonotype originates from a boy under two years old with a congenital heart defect. Sequencing was performed on thymocytes. The chain carries TRBV30 and TRBJ2-7; TRBD2 matches 9 bases. CDR3 sequence reads: CAWSPAGGPHPYEQYF. CDR3 nucleotides: TGTGCCTGGAGTCCGGCGGGAGGGCCCCACCCCTACGAGCAGTACTTC.